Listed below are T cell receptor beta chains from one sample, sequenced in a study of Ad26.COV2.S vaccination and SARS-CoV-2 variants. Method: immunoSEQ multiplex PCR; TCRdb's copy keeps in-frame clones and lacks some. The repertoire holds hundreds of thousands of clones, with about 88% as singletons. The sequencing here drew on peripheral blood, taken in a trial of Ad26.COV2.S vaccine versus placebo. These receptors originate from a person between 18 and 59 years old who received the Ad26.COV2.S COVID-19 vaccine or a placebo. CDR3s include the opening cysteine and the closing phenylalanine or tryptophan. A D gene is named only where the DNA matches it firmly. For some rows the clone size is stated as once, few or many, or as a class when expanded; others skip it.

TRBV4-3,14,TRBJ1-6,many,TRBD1,CASRRTGDNSPLHF,TGCGCCAGCCGGCGGACAGGGGATAATTCACCCCTCCACTTT
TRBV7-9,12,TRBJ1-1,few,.,CASTQENTEAFF,TGTGCCAGCACCCAAGAAAACACTGAAGCTTTCTTT
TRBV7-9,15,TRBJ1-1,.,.,CASSLEGLQGTEAFF,TGTGCCAGCAGCTTAGAGGGGCTCCAGGGGACTGAAGCTTTCTTT
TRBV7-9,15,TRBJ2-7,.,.,CASSLNPPEDYEQYF,TGTGCCAGCAGCTTAAATCCCCCGGAAGACTACGAGCAGTACTTC
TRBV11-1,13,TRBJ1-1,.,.,CASSLRVNTEAFF,TGTGCCAGCAGCTTAAGAGTGAACACTGAAGCTTTCTTT
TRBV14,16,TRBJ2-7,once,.,CASSQEFGGHRYEQYF,TGTGCCAGCAGCCAAGAATTCGGGGGCCACCGATACGAGCAGTACTTC
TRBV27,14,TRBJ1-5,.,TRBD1,CASSAGTVHQPQHF,TGTGCCAGCAGTGCGGGGACAGTTCATCAGCCCCAGCATTTT
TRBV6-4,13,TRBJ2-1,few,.,CASSGDENNEQFF,TGTGCCAGCAGTGGGGACGAGAACAATGAGCAGTTCTTC
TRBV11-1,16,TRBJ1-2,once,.,CASRPGSRHTNYGYTF,TGTGCCAGCAGACCAGGCAGCAGGCACACTAACTATGGCTACACCTTC
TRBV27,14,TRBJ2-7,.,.,CASSLYGGSYEQYF,TGTGCCAGCAGTTTATACGGAGGCTCCTACGAGCAGTACTTC
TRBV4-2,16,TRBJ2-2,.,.,CASSQDKEEGPGELFF,TGTGCCAGCAGCCAAGATAAGGAGGAGGGTCCCGGGGAGCTGTTTTTT
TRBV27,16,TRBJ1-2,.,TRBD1,CASRSDRDPPYNGYTF,TGTGCCAGCAGGTCCGACAGGGATCCTCCCTATAATGGCTACACCTTC
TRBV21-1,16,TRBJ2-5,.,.,CASSKDRLEYQETQYF,TGTGCCAGCAGCAAAGACAGGCTCGAGTACCAAGAGACCCAGTACTTC
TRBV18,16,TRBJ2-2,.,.,CASSPGEGGETGELFF,TGTGCCAGCTCACCAGGAGAAGGGGGTGAGACCGGGGAGCTGTTTTTT
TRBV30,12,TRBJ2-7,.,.,CAWSRGFREQYF,TGTGCCTGGAGCCGGGGTTTTAGAGAGCAGTACTTC
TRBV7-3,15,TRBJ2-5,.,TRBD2,CASSPGRGREETQYF,TGTGCCAGCAGCCCCGGTCGGGGGAGGGAAGAGACCCAGTACTTC
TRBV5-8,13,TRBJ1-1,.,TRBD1,CASRTGGLTEAFF,TGTGCCAGCAGGACAGGGGGCCTTACTGAAGCTTTCTTT
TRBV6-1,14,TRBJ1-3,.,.,CASSEQGSGNTIYF,TGTGCCAGCAGTGAACAGGGCTCTGGAAACACCATATATTTT
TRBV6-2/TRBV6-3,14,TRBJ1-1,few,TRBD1,CASSPRDRVTEAFF,TGTGCCAGCAGTCCCCGGGACAGGGTTACTGAAGCTTTCTTT
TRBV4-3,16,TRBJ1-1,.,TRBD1,CASSPQGGGRNTEAFF,TGCGCCAGCAGCCCCCAGGGGGGGGGCCGGAACACTGAAGCTTTCTTT
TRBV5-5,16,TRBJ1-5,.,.,CASSLGPTRSNQPQHF,TGTGCCAGCAGCTTGGGCCCAACGCGGAGCAATCAGCCCCAGCATTTT
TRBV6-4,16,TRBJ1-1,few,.,CASSVGEEGRNTEAFF,TGTGCCAGCAGTGTTGGGGAAGAAGGACGGAACACTGAAGCTTTCTTT
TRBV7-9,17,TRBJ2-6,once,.,CASSRGRDSSGANVLTF,TGTGCCAGCAGCCGGGGTAGGGATAGCTCTGGGGCCAACGTCCTGACTTTC
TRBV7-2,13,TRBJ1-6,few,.,CASSLLRLSPLHF,TGTGCCAGCAGCTTATTAAGGTTATCACCCCTCCACTTT
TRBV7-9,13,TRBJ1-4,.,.,CASSQYLGEKLFF,TGTGCCAGCAGCCAATACCTGGGTGAAAAACTGTTTTTT
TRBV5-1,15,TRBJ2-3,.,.,CASSLGRHPGDTQYF,TGCGCCAGCAGCTTAGGCAGGCACCCCGGGGATACGCAGTATTTT
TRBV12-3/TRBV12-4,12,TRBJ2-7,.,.,CASSLIDYEQYF,TGTGCCAGCAGTTTAATAGACTACGAGCAGTACTTC
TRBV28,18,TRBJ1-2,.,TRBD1,CASSLPAGGQGTNYGYTF,TGTGCCAGCAGTTTACCGGCGGGCGGACAGGGCACCAACTATGGCTACACCTTC
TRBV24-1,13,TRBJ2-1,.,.,CATSESLSSEQFF,TGTGCCACCAGTGAAAGTCTTTCGTCTGAGCAGTTCTTC
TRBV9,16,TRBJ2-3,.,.,CASSVVPTGGGDTQYF,TGTGCCAGCAGCGTAGTACCGACAGGAGGAGGGGATACGCAGTATTTT
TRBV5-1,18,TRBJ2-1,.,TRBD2,CASSIRSTSGRALGEQFF,TGCGCCAGCAGCATACGATCTACTAGCGGGAGGGCATTAGGAGAGCAGTTCTTC
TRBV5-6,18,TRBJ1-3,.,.,CASSLAFQLSFSGNTIYF,TGTGCCAGCAGCTTGGCCTTCCAGCTAAGTTTCTCTGGAAACACCATATATTTT
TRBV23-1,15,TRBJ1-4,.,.,CASSQFPRTNEKLFF,TGCGCCAGCAGTCAATTCCCTAGAACTAATGAAAAACTGTTTTTT
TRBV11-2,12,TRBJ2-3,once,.,CASSFIRDMQYF,TGTGCCAGCAGCTTCATAAGGGATATGCAGTATTTT
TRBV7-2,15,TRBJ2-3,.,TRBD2,CASSVLAAGTDTQYF,TGTGCCAGCAGCGTTCTAGCGGCCGGCACAGATACGCAGTATTTT
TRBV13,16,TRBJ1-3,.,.,CASSSRAPLGGNTIYF,TGTGCCAGCAGCTCCCGGGCCCCCCTCGGGGGAAACACCATATATTTT
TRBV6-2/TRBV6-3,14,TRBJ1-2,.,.,CASSYYGAGYGYTF,TGTGCCAGCAGTTACTATGGGGCAGGCTATGGCTACACCTTC
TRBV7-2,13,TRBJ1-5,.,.,CASSLTEGQPQHF,TGTGCCAGCAGCTTAACGGAGGGGCAGCCCCAGCATTTT
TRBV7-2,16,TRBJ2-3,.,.,CASSKLGGLVVDTQYF,TGTGCCAGCAGTAAACTGGGGGGTTTGGTGGTAGATACGCAGTATTTT
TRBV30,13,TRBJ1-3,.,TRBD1,CAWSGHRGDTIYF,TGTGCCTGGAGTGGGCACAGGGGCGACACCATATATTTT
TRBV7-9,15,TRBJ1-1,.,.,CASSLTGTVNTEAFF,TGTGCCAGCAGCTTAACCGGGACGGTGAACACTGAAGCTTTCTTT
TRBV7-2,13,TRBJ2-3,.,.,CASSLGITDTQYF,TGTGCCAGCAGCTTAGGGATCACAGATACGCAGTATTTT
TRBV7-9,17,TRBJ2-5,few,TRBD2,CASSSFGGLAGKETQYF,TGTGCCAGCAGCTCTTTTGGGGGACTAGCGGGGAAAGAGACCCAGTACTTC
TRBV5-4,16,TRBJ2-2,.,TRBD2,CASSLSGRGDTGELFF,TGTGCCAGCAGCTTAAGCGGGAGGGGGGACACCGGGGAGCTGTTTTTT
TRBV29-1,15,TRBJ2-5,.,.,CSVEDQGTLLETQYF,TGCAGCGTTGAAGATCAAGGGACACTCCTTGAGACCCAGTACTTC
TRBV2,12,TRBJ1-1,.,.,CASTLEDRRAFF,TGTGCCAGCACCCTCGAGGATCGGAGAGCTTTCTTT
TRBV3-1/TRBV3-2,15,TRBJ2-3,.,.,CASSQNAISTDTQYF,TGTGCCAGCAGCCAAAACGCTATTAGCACAGATACGCAGTATTTT
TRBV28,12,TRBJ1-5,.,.,CASSLKGQTQHF,TGTGCCAGCAGTTTGAAGGGTCAGACCCAGCATTTT
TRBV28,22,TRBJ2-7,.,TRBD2,CASSSTGTSGRAPTPRTYEQYF,TGTGCCAGCAGTTCGACCGGGACTAGCGGGAGGGCCCCGACCCCCAGGACCTACGAGCAGTACTTC
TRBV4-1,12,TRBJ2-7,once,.,CASSRVPYEQYF,TGCGCCAGCAGCCGAGTCCCCTACGAGCAGTACTTC
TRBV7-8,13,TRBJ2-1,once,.,CASSFQGYNEQFF,TGTGCCAGCAGCTTCCAGGGGTACAATGAGCAGTTCTTC
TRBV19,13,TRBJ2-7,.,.,CASQTENSYEQYF,TGTGCCAGCCAAACAGAAAACTCCTACGAGCAGTACTTC
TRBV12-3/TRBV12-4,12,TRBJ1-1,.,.,CASSVVGTEAFF,TGTGCCAGCAGCGTAGTAGGGACTGAAGCTTTCTTT
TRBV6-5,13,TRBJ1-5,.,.,CASSGAFNQPQHF,TGTGCCAGCTCGGGGGCCTTCAATCAGCCCCAGCATTTT
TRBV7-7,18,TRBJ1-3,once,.,CASRPRGGDVAEGNTIYF,TGTGCCAGCAGACCTAGGGGGGGGGATGTGGCAGAAGGAAACACCATATATTTT